The 28 T cell receptor beta chains listed next were all sequenced from one sample in a study of metastatic and nonmetastatic thyroid tumors. TCRdb re-analyzed the PCR reads through MiXCR. The data show under 20,000 clones, 20% to 30% seen once. The entire patient cohort was treatment-naive prior to thyroid surgery. The material sequenced was blood. These receptors originate from a male donor with papillary thyroid cancer or a benign thyroid nodule (not recorded which). Some clones in this sample may be carry-over from other donors' samples.

A few counts support this clone. The rearrangement joins TRBV29-1 to TRBJ2-5, with D possibly called TRBD1 or TRBD2 (6 bases each). Trimming took 7 bases from V and 9 from J, leaving 24 bases between them. This CDR3 region has 14 residues. CDR1 and CDR2 from the germline V gene are SQVTM and ANQGSEA. Here the CDR3 reads CSAVPFGTEGAQYF. The CDR3 nucleotides are TGCAGCGCTGTCCCTTTTGGGACGGAGGGGGCCCAGTACTTC.

With regard to this clone: The junction differs from germline at one of its ends, possibly a read error. The J gene is TRBJ1-2, the V gene TRBV20-1; 8 bases agree with TRBD1. The CDR3 has 16 residues. Germline V lookup: CDR1 DFQATT, CDR2 SNEGSKA (reference sequence). CDR3 DNA: TGCAGTGCTTGGAGGGCAGGGGGCCCCCCTAACTATGGCTACAACTTC. Its protein product is CSAWRAGGPPNYGYNF.

The gene calls are TRBV20-1 and TRBJ2-7, with a weak D call TRBD2 (6 bases). Per the germline V gene, CDR1 is DFQATT and CDR2 is SNEGSKA (reference sequence). The CDR3 is 12 residues long. Here the CDR3 DNA reads TGCAGACCCTTCGGGGGTAGACACGAGCAGTACTTC. Amino acids: CRPFGGRHEQYF.

The J gene is TRBJ2-7, the V gene TRBV28, with 7 bases that match TRBD2. J lost 3 bases, V lost 6 bases, and 11 bases had no gene match. Looked up from germline, CDR1 is MDHEN and CDR2 is SYDVKM. The length of the CDR3 is 15 residues. As DNA, the CDR3 is TGTGCCAGCAGGGGGGGGATGGGCAGCCGCTACGAGCAGTACTTC. Protein product: CASRGGMGSRYEQYF.

This clone is categorized as medium-sized (0.01 to 0.1%). V usage is TRBV10-1 and J usage is TRBJ2-1, with a tentative D call TRBD2 (5 bases). The CDR3 runs to 16 residues. V lost 5 bases and J lost 1, with 15 bases in between. CDR1 WNHNN and CDR2 SYGVQD come from the germline V gene (reference sequence). CDR3 residues: CASSKEVRPSYNEQFF. In nucleotides, the CDR3 is TGCGCCAGCAGTAAGGAGGTCAGGCCGTCCTACAATGAGCAGTTCTTC.

This clone was counted ten times or more. The V and J genes are TRBV20-1 and TRBJ1-4; TRBD1 might be the D (6 bases). CDR1 DFQATT and CDR2 SNEGSKA come from the germline V gene (reference sequence). The CDR3 runs to 15 residues. Trimming stripped 0 bases from V and 2 bases from J, with 10 bases between. CDR3 bases: TGCAGTGCTAGAGACCTCAGGGGTACTAATGAAAAACTGTTTTTT. It codes for CSARDLRGTNEKLFF.

The chain combines TRBV6-2 or TRBV6-3 with TRBJ2-7, with 7 bases fitting TRBD1. The CDR3 runs to 21 residues. Germline V gene data show CDR1 as MNHEY and CDR2 as SVGEGT. V lost 0 bases to trimming and J lost 2 bases; unmatched junction nucleotides: 22. CDR3 nucleotide sequence: TGTGCCAGCAGTTACTCGAGGCGTCAACAGGGGAAGCTCGGCGATGCCTACGAGCAGTACTTC. It specifies CASSYSRRQQGKLGDAYEQYF.

Sample share makes this clone medium-sized. The chain uses TRBV6-1 and TRBJ1-2; tentative D call: TRBD1 (6 bases). Germline-derived CDR1 and CDR2 are MNHNS and SASEGT. V was cut by 6 bases and J by 8 bases, with 19 bases left in between. The CDR3 runs 14 residues. DNA for the CDR3: TGTGCCAGCAGCCTCTCCCGAAGCACAGGGGGCTACACCTTC. Its protein is CASSLSRSTGGYTF.

This clone was detected only a few times. V gene TRBV28 combines with J gene TRBJ2-3, with D tentatively TRBD1 (6 bases). CDR1 and CDR2 from the germline V gene are MDHEN and SYDVKM. The CDR3 length is 12 residues. The V end was cut by 5 bases, the J end by 11 bases, with 14 bases between. The CDR3 DNA reads as TGTGCCAGCAGTAATCGACAGGTTGGGCAGTATTTT. Amino acids: CASSNRQVGQYF.

This clone came up a few times. The chain has TRBV19 and TRBJ1-5, with D hard to call. CDR3 length equals 13 residues. CDR1 is LNHDA and CDR2 is SQIVND in the germline V gene (reference sequence). Trimming shortened V by 3 bases and J by 7 bases, and 10 bases separated the two germline ends. This CDR3 is CASSMGGQQPQHF. CDR3 sequence (DNA): TGTGCCAGTAGTATGGGAGGGCAACAGCCCCAGCATTTT.

As regards this clone: This CDR3 fails to terminate in the conserved phenylalanine or tryptophan, so it likely reflects a read error. This chain connects TRBV6-2 or TRBV6-3 to TRBJ1-5; 11 nucleotides line up with TRBD1. The CDR3 totals 20 residues. From germline, CDR1 is MNHEY and CDR2 SVGEGT. V lost 0 bases, J lost 5 bases, and 15 bases stayed unmatched. Here the CDR3 DNA reads TGTGCCAGCAGTTACTCGATGAGGACAGGGGGCGTTTTGCGCCATCAGCCCCAGCATTTA. Translation: CASSYSMRTGGVLRHQPQHL.

The V call is TRBV20-1, the J call TRBJ2-7, with 7 bases aligning to TRBD1. CDR3 length equals 14 residues. Germline loops: CDR1 DFQATT, CDR2 SNEGSKA (reference sequence). V trimming: 2 bases; J trimming: 5 bases; junction bases outside the gene matches: 9. In DNA form, the CDR3 reads TGCAGTGCTAGAAAGACAGGGATTTTCGACGAGCAGTACTTC. Amino acid sequence: CSARKTGIFDEQYF.

V gene TRBV6-2 or TRBV6-3 combines with J gene TRBJ2-4, with D perhaps assigned TRBD1 or TRBD2 (5 bases each). V shed 3 bases and J shed 7 bases, with 10 bases lying between them. CDR1 and CDR2 (germline): MNHEY, SVGEGT. The CDR3 is 13 residues long. The CDR3 sequence is CASSYGGPNIQYF. The DNA for the CDR3 is TGTGCCAGCAGTTATGGGGGTCCCAACATTCAGTACTTC.

The chain links TRBV6-5 to TRBJ1-1; D not certain. V was pared by 0 bases and J by 5 bases, with 10 bases between. The CDR3 consists of 14 residues. Germline values: CDR1 MNHEY, CDR2 SVGAGI. This CDR3 is CASSYSGLKTEAFF. The DNA for the CDR3 is TGTGCCAGCAGTTACTCCGGACTAAAGACTGAAGCTTTCTTT.

The V and J genes are TRBV30 and TRBJ1-5; D is possibly TRBD1 (5 bases). The CDR3 loop spans 13 amino acids. V gave up 0 bases and J gave up 6 bases, with 9 bases separating them. From germline, CDR1 is GTSNPN and CDR2 SVGIG (reference sequence). The CDR3 protein is CAWSVYGGQPQHF. The DNA of the CDR3 is TGTGCCTGGAGTGTCTACGGGGGTCAGCCCCAGCATTTT.

Remarks on this clone: The junction does not match germline at one end; this may be a read error. This chain connects TRBV7-3 to TRBJ2-3; 7 bases are shared with TRBD2. The germline gives CDR1 SGHTA, CDR2 FQGTGA. The CDR3 extends over 17 amino acids. CDR3 coding DNA: TGTGTCAGCAGCTTAACTGCCTCAGGACTAGGCACAGATACGCAGTATTTT. Protein product: CVSSLTASGLGTDTQYF. Supplemented by reference TRBV7-3 and TRBJ2-3, the full variable domain reads GAGVSQTPSNKVTEKGKYVELRCDPISGHTALYWYRQSLGQGPEFLIYFQGTGAADDSGLPNDRFFAVRPEGSVSTLKIQRTERGDSAVYLCVSSLTASGLGTDTQYFGPGTRLTVL.

The J gene is TRBJ2-3, the V gene TRBV11-2; 12 nucleotides agree with TRBD2. Unmatched junction bases numbered 1, after V lost 3 bases and J lost 0 bases. The CDR3 totals 16 residues. Per the germline V gene, CDR1 is SGHAT and CDR2 is FQNNGV. The DNA for the CDR3 is TGTGCCAGCAGCTTCGGACTAGCGGGAAGCACAGATACGCAGTATTTT. Residues: CASSFGLAGSTDTQYF. The full variable domain, with the rest looked up from reference TRBV11-2 and TRBJ2-3, is EAGVAQSPRYKIIEKRQSVAFWCNPISGHATLYWYQQILGQGPKLLIQFQNNGVVDDSQLPKDRFSAERLKGVDSTLKIQPAKLEDSAVYLCASSFGLAGSTDTQYFGPGTRLTVL.

The rearrangement links TRBV4-1 to TRBJ1-3, with 8 bases fitting TRBD1. The J segment lost 2 bases and the V segment lost 2 bases, leaving 2 bases of the junction unmatched. The CDR3 has 15 amino acids. Germline CDR1 reads MGHRA; CDR2 reads YSYEKL. The CDR3 DNA reads as TGCGCCAGCAGCCAACTGGACAGGGCTGGAAACACCATATATTTT. It codes for CASSQLDRAGNTIYF.

This clone was counted a few times. Because the CDR3's place on the DNA is in doubt, the DNA is left out and the CDR3 is given as listed by TCRdb. The genes are TRBV28 and TRBJ1-4. Germline CDR1 is MDHEN and CDR2 is SYDVKM. The CDR3 comprises 13 residues, both ends counted. CDR3 amino acids: CASGISVGEKLFF.

The chain recombines TRBV6-2 or TRBV6-3 with TRBJ2-5; D gene uncertain. The CDR3 is 14 residues long. Trimming took 6 bases from V and 0 from J, leaving 11 bases between them. The germline gives CDR1 MNHEY, CDR2 SVGEGT. The CDR3 DNA reads as TGTGCCAGCAGCCCGCCCGGGTACCAAGAGACCCAGTACTTC. It translates to CASSPPGYQETQYF.

This clone was counted many times. The V gene is TRBV10-3, the J gene TRBJ1-5; no reliable D call. Per the germline V gene, CDR1 is ENHRY and CDR2 is SYGVKD. V was cut by 11 bases and J by 0 bases, with 14 bases left in between. This CDR3 spans 14 amino acids. CDR3 sequence reads: CASDTADSNQPQHF. Here the CDR3 DNA reads TGTGCCTCAGATACAGCCGATAGCAATCAGCCCCAGCATTTT.

In this sample, this clone turned up a few times. The rearrangement uses TRBV6-2 or TRBV6-3 and TRBJ2-7; 8 positions match TRBD1. The germline V gene has CDR1 MNHEY and CDR2 SVGEGT. CDR3 length equals 13 residues. Losses at the gene ends were 2 bases for V and 6 bases for J; bases not matched to a gene: 3. CDR3 residues: CASSYSDRGEQYF. CDR3 bases: TGTGCCAGCAGTTACAGTGACAGGGGCGAGCAGTACTTC.

Ten or more counts support this clone. In nucleotides, the CDR3 is TGTGCCAGCAGCTTGTGGGACTCGATCCGTCATTCACCCCTCCACTTT. Protein sequence: CASSLWDSIRHSPLHF. The chain is built from TRBV5-6 and TRBJ1-6; possibly TRBD1 for D (5 bases). Looked up from germline, CDR1 is SGHDT and CDR2 is YYEEEE. This CDR3 has 16 residues. V dropped 1 base and J dropped 8 bases, with 16 bases sitting between them.

The chain joins TRBV6-1 to TRBJ2-1, with D unresolved. The CDR3 is made up of 12 amino acids. Germline CDR1 and CDR2: MNHNS and SASEGT. V gave up 8 bases and J gave up 10 bases, with 15 bases separating them. CDR3 amino acids: CASSTRSLEQFF. DNA for the CDR3: TGTGCCAGCTCCACCCGGTCATTAGAGCAGTTCTTC.

This clone was seen repeatedly, ten times or more. V and J are TRBV27 and TRBJ2-7; perhaps TRBD2 as D (6 bases). Germline CDR1 and CDR2: MNHEY and SMNVEV (reference sequence). Trimming pared 2 bases from V and 6 bases from J, leaving 20 bases between. The CDR3 sequence is 16 residues long. CDR3 protein: CASSLGIGSLIREQYF. The DNA for the CDR3 is TGTGCCAGCAGTTTAGGCATCGGGAGCTTAATCCGCGAGCAGTACTTC.

The rearrangement links TRBV20-1 to TRBJ2-7; 7 nucleotides align to TRBD1. Germline V gene lookup returns CDR1 DFQATT and CDR2 SNEGSKA (reference sequence). Germline trimming cut 5 bases from V and 5 bases from J; bases unmatched to any gene: 9. The CDR3 covers 13 residues. Here the CDR3 reads CSAWTGIGHEQYF. CDR3 coding DNA: TGCAGTGCTTGGACAGGTATAGGGCACGAGCAGTACTTC.

This chain connects TRBV11-1 to TRBJ2-1; 10 bases are a match to TRBD2. The CDR3 runs to 16 residues. Germline assignment: CDR1 SGHAT and CDR2 FQDESV (reference sequence). Germline trimming cut 6 bases from V and 9 bases from J; bases unmatched to any gene: 14. For the CDR3, the DNA is TGTGCCAGCAGGTCGATCCGGGCTAGCGGGAGTAGTGAGCAGTTCTTC. Its protein is CASRSIRASGSSEQFF.

The chain is built from TRBV28 and TRBJ2-2; 10 nucleotides agree with TRBD1. The CDR3 is made up of 16 amino acids. The ends lost 4 bases at V and 7 bases at J; junction bases unmatched: 9. Germline V gives CDR1 MDHEN, CDR2 SYDVKM. The CDR3 nucleotides are TGTGCCAGCAGTTACTCGGCGACAGGGGGCTTCGGGGAGCTGTTTTTT. Translation: CASSYSATGGFGELFF.